This T cell receptor (beta chain) came from a study of control samples from healthy donors and cancer patients. J lost 4 bases, V lost 4 bases, and 4 bases had no gene match. CDR1 is SGHRS and CDR2 is YFSETQ in the germline V gene. The CDR3 spans 13 residues. Clones were read by immunoSEQ multiplex PCR, and TCRdb kept only the in-frame ones, dropping some. The table includes about 150,000 clones, approximately 96% detected once. Sequencing was done on a sample of blood. The receptor was derived from a woman aged 40-49 years in good health. This chain joins TRBV5-1 and TRBJ1-2, with 7 bases aligning to TRBD1. The CDR3 is CASSLRQGYGYTF. In DNA form, the CDR3 reads TGCGCCAGCAGCCTACGACAGGGCTATGGCTACACCTTC.